The rows below give T cell receptor beta chains drawn from one sample of a study of OX40 agonist ivuxolimab in advanced cancers. Sequencing used immunoSEQ multiplex PCR; TCRdb keeps in-frame clones, though not all of them. Seen here are under 20,000 clones, 75% to 85% observed once, and the top ten hold about 56%. Specimen: CD4+ or CD8+ T cells sorted from blood, collected in a trial of the OX40 agonist ivuxolimab. The receptors here all came from an adult with an advanced solid tumor such as melanoma, head and neck, liver or kidney cancer. The CDR3 runs from the conserved cysteine through the conserved F or W. The order of the fields is CDR3 protein, J gene, V gene, clone size. Clone size is stated in some rows and not others, as once, few, many or a class when expanded.

CASSLYPGAGTDTQYF,TRBJ2-3,TRBV7-2,-
CASSAGQGAAYEQYF,TRBJ2-7,TRBV7-3,-
CASSVQGGPQHF,TRBJ1-5,TRBV9,many
CASSANRVVRTNEKLFF,TRBJ1-4,TRBV10-2,few
CASSANPVSSYNSPLHF,TRBJ1-6,TRBV9,once
CARRDPGQGYEQYF,TRBJ2-7,TRBV2,-
CASSEISANTEAFF,TRBJ1-1,TRBV6-1,-
CASSSGTVYEQYF,TRBJ2-7,TRBV27,once
CASSEGVFQPQHF,TRBJ1-5,TRBV12-5,few
CASSFLETANNEQFF,TRBJ2-1,TRBV28,few
CASSPGTGGNEQYF,TRBJ2-7,TRBV27,-
CASSPRTVPVGGYTF,TRBJ1-2,TRBV18,-
CASSPRDFAIGEQYF,TRBJ2-7,TRBV28,-
CAWSVSTDTQYF,TRBJ2-3,TRBV30,-
CASSYLQGDNEKLFF,TRBJ1-4,TRBV6-6,-
CASSMTPGQGGSYNEQFF,TRBJ2-1,TRBV5-1,-
CASGPRSQGVYNSPLHF,TRBJ1-6,TRBV12-5,once
CASSIGQGYEQYF,TRBJ2-7,TRBV19,-
CAWDDRGGETQYF,TRBJ2-5,TRBV30,-
CASSLVVLRAEAFF,TRBJ1-1,TRBV11-2,-
CSVFRAPKQYF,TRBJ2-7,TRBV29-1,-
CANKGQGAIDEQFF,TRBJ2-1,TRBV10-3,-
CASSIVGPSSYNEQFF,TRBJ2-1,TRBV19,-
CASSQGSGGNYGYTF,TRBJ1-2,TRBV4-2,few
CASSLGQGADTQYF,TRBJ2-3,TRBV7-6,-
CASSPPGVPGANYGYTF,TRBJ1-2,TRBV19,-
CASSSAGTGLTDTQYF,TRBJ2-3,TRBV5-1,-